A single sample gave rise to the 5 T cell receptor beta chains below, sequenced in a study of T cells in Graves' hyperthyroidism and ophthalmopathy. TCR beta CDR3 regions were amplified from RNA. When the TCR CDR3 underwent first-round RT-PCR, the HTBI primer set was used. In TCRdb, the multiplex PCR reads were re-called with MiXCR into one record per CDR3 protein. The table has approximately 510,000 distinct CDR3 sequences, less than 25% seen once. The sequenced sample was blood. The origin of the receptors is a man in his late teens or twenties with Graves' hyperthyroidism.

This clonotype has a count of ten or more. The V and J genes are TRBV30 and TRBJ1-1; weak D call: TRBD1 (6 bases). Trimming pared 3 bases from V and 4 bases from J, leaving 6 bases between. Germline V gene sequence: CDR1 GTSNPN, CDR2 SVGIG (reference sequence). The CDR3 is 11 residues long. The CDR3 DNA sequence: TGTGCCTGGAGGGACAGCACTGAAGCTTTCTTT. Amino acid sequence: CAWRDSTEAFF.

This clonotype was seen at least ten times. In DNA form, the CDR3 reads TGTGCCAGCAGTTTTAGCGGGGGGAACTCCTACGAGCAGTACTTC. This encodes CASSFSGGNSYEQYF. The rearrangement links TRBV12-3 or TRBV12-4 to TRBJ2-7, with TRBD2 matching over 10 bases. J gave up 0 bases and V 3 bases, and 2 bases lay outside the gene matches. This CDR3 comprises 15 residues.

In its sample, this clonotype was seen many times. The V and J genes are TRBV2 and TRBJ1-5; 9 bases are shared with TRBD1. Germline assignment: CDR1 SNHLY and CDR2 FYNNEI. CDR3 length equals 14 residues. With 7 bases clipped from V and 6 bases from J, the junction kept 7 bases outside the gene matches. The DNA of the CDR3 is TGTGCCAGCACCGGGACAGGGTCGACTCAGCCCCAGCATTTT. Translation gives CASTGTGSTQPQHF. The entire variable domain, with the rest obtained from reference TRBV2 and TRBJ1-5, is as follows: EPEVTQTPSHQVTQMGQEVILRCVPISNHLYFYWYRQILGQKVEFLVSFYNNEISEKSEIFDDQFSVERPDGSNFTLKIRSTKLEDSAMYFCASTGTGSTQPQHFGDGTRLSIL.

This clonotype has at least ten counts. The chain joins TRBV28 to TRBJ1-3; D is undetermined. Trimming removed 7 bases from V and 4 bases from J, with 8 bases in between. The germline V gene encodes CDR1 MDHEN and CDR2 SYDVKM. CDR3 length: 12 residues. CDR3 amino acids: CASTTTGNTIYF. DNA of the CDR3: TGTGCCAGCACCACCACCGGAAACACCATATATTTT.

This clonotype turned up a few times. A much larger clone lies a single base off, so this may be a read error. This rearrangement joins TRBV6-5 to TRBJ1-2; D remains ambiguous. This CDR3 has 13 amino acids. The germline V and J ends were trimmed by 0 bases and 2 bases, with 4 bases remaining between them. Germline CDR1 MNHEY, CDR2 SVGAGI. The CDR3 spells CASSYSVNYGYTF. CDR3 in DNA: TGTGCCAGCAGTTACTCTGTGAACTATGGCTACACCTTC.